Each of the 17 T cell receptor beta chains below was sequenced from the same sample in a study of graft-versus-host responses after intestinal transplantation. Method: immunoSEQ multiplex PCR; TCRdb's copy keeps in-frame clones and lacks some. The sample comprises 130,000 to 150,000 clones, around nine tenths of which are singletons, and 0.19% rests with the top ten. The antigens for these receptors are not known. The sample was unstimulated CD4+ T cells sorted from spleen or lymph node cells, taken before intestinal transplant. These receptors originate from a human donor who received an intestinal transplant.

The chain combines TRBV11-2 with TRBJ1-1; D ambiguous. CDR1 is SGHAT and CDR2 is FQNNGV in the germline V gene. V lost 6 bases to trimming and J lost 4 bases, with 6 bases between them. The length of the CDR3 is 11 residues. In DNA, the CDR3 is TGTGCCAGCAGGGGTGGCACTGAAGCTTTCTTT. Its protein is CASRGGTEAFF. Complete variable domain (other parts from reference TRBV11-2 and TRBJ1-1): EAGVAQSPRYKIIEKRQSVAFWCNPISGHATLYWYQQILGQGPKLLIQFQNNGVVDDSQLPKDRFSAERLKGVDSTLKIQPAKLEDSAVYLCASRGGTEAFFGQGTRLTVV.

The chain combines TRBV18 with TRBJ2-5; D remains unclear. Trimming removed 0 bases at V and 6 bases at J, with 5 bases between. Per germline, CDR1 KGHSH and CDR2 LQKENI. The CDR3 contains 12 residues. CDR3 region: CASSPPDQTQYF. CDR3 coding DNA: TGTGCCAGCTCACCACCGGACCAGACCCAGTACTTC.

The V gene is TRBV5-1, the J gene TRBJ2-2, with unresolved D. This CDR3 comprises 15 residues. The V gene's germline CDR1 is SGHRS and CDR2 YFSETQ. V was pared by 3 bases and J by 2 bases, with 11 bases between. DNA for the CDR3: TGCGCCAGCAGCTGGAGCTTGTTTAACACCGGGGAGCTGTTTTTT. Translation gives CASSWSLFNTGELFF.

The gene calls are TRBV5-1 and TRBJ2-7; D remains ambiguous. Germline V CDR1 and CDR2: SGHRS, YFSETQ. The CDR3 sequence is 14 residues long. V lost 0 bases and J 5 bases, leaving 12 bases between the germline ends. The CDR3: CASSLATATNEQYF. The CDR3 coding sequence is TGCGCCAGCAGCTTGGCGACGGCCACCAACGAGCAGTACTTC.

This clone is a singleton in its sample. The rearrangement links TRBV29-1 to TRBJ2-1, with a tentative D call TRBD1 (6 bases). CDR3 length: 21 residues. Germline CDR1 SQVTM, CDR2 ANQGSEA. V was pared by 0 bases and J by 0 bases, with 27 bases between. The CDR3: CSVEDIRAGQRSASSYNEQFF. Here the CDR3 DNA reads TGCAGCGTTGAAGACATACGCGCTGGACAGCGCAGCGCAAGCTCCTACAATGAGCAGTTCTTC.

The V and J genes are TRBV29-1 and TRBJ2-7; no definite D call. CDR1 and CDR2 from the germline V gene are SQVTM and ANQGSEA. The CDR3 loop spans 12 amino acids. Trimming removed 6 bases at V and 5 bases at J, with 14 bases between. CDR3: CSVARVGHEQYF. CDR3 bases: TGCAGCGTCGCTCGGGTTGGGCACGAGCAGTACTTC.

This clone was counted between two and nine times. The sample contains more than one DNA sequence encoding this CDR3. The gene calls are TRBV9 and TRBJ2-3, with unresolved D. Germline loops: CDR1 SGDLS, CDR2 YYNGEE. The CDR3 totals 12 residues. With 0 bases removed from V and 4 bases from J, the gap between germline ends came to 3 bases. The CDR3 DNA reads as TGTGCCAGCAGCGTAGCCGCAGATACGCAGTATTTT. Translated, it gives CASSVAADTQYF.

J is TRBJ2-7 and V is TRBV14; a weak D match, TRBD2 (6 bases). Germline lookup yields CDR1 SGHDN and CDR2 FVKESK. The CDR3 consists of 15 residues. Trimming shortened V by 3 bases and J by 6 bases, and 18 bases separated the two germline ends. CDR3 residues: CASSQMGGPTTEQYF. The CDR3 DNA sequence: TGTGCCAGCAGCCAGATGGGGGGACCCACAACCGAGCAGTACTTC.

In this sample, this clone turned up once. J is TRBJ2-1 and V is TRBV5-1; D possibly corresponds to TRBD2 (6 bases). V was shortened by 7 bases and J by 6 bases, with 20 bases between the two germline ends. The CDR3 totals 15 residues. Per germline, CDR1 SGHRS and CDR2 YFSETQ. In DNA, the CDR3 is TGCGCCAGCGCTGTGGAGGGCGGCCACATCAATGAGCAGTTCTTC. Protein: CASAVEGGHINEQFF. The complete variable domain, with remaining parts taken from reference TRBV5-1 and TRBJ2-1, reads KAGVTQTPRYLIKTRGQQVTLSCSPISGHRSVSWYQQTPGQGLQFLFEYFSETQRNKGNFPGRFSGRQFSNSRSEMNVSTLELGDSALYLCASAVEGGHINEQFFGPGTRLTVL.

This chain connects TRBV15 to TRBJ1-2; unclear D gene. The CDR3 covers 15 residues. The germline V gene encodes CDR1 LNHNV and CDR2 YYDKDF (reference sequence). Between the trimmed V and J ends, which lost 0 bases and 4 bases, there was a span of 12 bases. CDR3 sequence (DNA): TGTGCCACCAGCAGAGAGGCCGAGAGAGTCTATGGCTACACCTTC. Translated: CATSREAERVYGYTF. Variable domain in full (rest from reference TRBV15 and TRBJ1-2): DAMVIQNPRYQVTQFGKPVTLSCSQTLNHNVMYWYQQKSSQAPKLLFHYYDKDFNNEADTPDNFQSRRPNTSFCFLDIRSPGLGDTAMYLCATSREAERVYGYTFGSGTRLTVV.

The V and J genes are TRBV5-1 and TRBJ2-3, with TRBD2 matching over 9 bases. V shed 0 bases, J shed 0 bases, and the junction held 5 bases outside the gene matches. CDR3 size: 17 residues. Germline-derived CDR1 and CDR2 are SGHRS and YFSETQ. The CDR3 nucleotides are TGCGCCAGCAGCTTGGGGGCGACTAGCGGAAGCACAGATACGCAGTATTTT. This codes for CASSLGATSGSTDTQYF.

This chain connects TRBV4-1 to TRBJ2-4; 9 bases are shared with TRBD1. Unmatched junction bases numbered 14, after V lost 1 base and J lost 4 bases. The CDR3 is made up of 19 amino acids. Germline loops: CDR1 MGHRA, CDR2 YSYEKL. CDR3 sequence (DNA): TGCGCCAGCAGCCAAGGCCCCGGGACAGGGTACGTGGGAAAAAACATTCAGTACTTC. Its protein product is CASSQGPGTGYVGKNIQYF.

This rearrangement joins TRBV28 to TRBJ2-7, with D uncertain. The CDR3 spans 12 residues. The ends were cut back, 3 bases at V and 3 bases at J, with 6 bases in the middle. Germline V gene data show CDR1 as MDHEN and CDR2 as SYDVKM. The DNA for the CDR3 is TGTGCCAGCAGTTTTGGCTACTACGAGCAGTACTTC. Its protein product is CASSFGYYEQYF.

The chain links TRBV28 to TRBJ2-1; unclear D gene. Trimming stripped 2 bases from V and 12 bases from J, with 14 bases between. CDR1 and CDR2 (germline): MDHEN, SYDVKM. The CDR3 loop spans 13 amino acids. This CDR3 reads CASSLGRLRGQFF. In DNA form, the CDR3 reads TGTGCCAGCAGTTTAGGGCGCCTAAGAGGGCAGTTCTTC.

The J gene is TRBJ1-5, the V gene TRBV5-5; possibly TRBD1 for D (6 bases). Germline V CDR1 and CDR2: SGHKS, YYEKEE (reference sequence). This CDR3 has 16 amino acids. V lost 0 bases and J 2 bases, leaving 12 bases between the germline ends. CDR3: CASSLGHGQRNQPQHF. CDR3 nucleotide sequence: TGTGCCAGCAGCTTGGGACATGGACAGCGCAATCAGCCCCAGCATTTT.

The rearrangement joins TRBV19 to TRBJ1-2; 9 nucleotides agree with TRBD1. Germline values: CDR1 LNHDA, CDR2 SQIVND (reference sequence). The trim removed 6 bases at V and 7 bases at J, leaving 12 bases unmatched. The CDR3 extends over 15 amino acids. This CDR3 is CASSTTGGAMLGYTF. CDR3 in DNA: TGTGCCAGTAGCACAACAGGGGGCGCGATGCTTGGCTACACCTTC.

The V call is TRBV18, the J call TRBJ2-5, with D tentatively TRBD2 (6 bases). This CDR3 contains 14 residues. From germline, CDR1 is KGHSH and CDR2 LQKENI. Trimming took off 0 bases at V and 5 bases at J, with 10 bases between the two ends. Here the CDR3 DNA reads TGTGCCAGCTCACCACCGCTGGGGAGGGAGACCCAGTACTTC. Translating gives CASSPPLGRETQYF. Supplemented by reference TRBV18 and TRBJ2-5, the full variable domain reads NAGVMQNPRHLVRRRGQEARLRCSPMKGHSHVYWYRQLPEEGLKFMVYLQKENIIDESGMPKERFSAEFPKEGPSILRIQQVVRGDSAAYFCASSPPLGRETQYFGPGTRLLVL.